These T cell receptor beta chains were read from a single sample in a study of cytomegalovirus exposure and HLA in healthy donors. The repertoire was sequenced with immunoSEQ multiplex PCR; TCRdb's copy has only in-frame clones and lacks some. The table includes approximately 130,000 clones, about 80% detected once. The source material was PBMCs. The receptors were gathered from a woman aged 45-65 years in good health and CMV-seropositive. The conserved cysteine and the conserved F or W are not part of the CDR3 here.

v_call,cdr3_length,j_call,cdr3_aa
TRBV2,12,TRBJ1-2,ASEKGEYEYGYT
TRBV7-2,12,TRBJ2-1,ASSFREARNEQF
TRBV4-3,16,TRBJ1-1,ASSQRWWTGSQGTEAF
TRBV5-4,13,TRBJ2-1,ASSRTGGTYNEQF
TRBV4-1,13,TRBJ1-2,ASSQDSDRGYGYT
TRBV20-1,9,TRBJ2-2,SARSTGELF
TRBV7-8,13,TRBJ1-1,ASSPRTGENTEAF
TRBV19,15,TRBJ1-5,ASSMTGGTHSNQPQH
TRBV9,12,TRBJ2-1,ASSVAVSPNEQF
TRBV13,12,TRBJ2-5,ASSLDRQGGTQY
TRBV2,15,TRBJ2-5,ASSEASGTAVQETQY
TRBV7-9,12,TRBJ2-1,ASSKQGVHNEQF
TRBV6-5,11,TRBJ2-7,ASSDRGAYEQY
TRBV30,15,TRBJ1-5,AWSVPTGHPGNQPQH
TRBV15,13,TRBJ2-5,ATSRDRGRWETQY
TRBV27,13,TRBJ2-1,ASSYASGSYNEQF
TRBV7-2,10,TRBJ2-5,ASSWTSAAQY
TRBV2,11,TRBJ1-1,ASSVEGRTEAF
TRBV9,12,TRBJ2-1,ASSPGQGAIEQF
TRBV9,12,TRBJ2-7,ASSVGQADYEQY
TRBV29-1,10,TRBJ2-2,SVVGNTGELF
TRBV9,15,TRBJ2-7,ASSVGTSGGAGYEQY
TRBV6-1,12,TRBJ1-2,ASSPTESNYGYT
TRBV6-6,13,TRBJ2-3,ASTSGEAWPDTQY
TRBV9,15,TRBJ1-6,ASSPGLRSSYNSPLH
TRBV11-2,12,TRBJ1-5,ASSSDRVNQPQH
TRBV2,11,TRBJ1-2,ASTQDGTGGYT
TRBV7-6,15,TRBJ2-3,ASSLEGLARWGDTQY
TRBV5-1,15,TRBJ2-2,ASSLPADRGYTGELF
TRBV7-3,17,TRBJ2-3,ASSSTLMVDSPSTDTQY
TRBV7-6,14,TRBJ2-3,ASSATGTGDGDTQY
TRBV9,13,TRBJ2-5,ASSHRANGGETQY
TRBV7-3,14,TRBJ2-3,ASSPTGLAGTDTQY
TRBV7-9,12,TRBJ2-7,ASSRGDRVNEQY
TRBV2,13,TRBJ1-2,ASSESSYSLYGYT
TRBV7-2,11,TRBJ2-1,ASSLGPGREQF
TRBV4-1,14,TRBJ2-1,ASSLTGTSVKVEQF
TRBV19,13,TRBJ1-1,ASSIDQGMNTEAF
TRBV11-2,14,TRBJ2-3,ASSLLAGQDTDTQY
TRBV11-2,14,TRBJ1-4,ASSFGQGSTNEKLF
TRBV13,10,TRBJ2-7,ASSSLTDEQY
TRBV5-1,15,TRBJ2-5,ASSLGFGDRRQETQY
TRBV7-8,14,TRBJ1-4,ASSFNTVATNEKLF
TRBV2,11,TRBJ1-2,ASEIDRDYGYT
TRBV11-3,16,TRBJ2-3,ASSLGPWSGSSPDTQY
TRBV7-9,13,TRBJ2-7,ASSLAGTVNGEQY
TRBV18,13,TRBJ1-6,ASSSDRGPNSPLH
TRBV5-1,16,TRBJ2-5,ASSLGTLRGSDKETQY
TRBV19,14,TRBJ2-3,ASARSEGGPADTQY
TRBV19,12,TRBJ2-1,ASSRQSSYNEQF
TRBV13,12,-,ASSLRGNSYEQY
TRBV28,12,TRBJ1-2,ASSLGGPVYGYT
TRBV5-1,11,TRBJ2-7,ASSLGRAYEQY
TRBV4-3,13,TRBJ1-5,ASSPDRGVWQPQH
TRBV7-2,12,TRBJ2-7,ASSMGTSLYEQY